The 22 T cell receptor beta chains given below trace back to one sample, sequenced in a study of a mutant IDH1 vaccine in newly diagnosed glioma (dated by TCRdb to the early 2020s). This sample's time point label indicates: baseline, week 1 (first vaccination visit). The label giving this sample's treatment or condition can be read as: pre-vaccination baseline after standard-of-care therapy. Library method: the immunoSEQ multiplex PCR assay. TCRdb mirrors the immuneACCESS table, restricted to in-frame sequences. Some clones are absent from its copies; in checked studies, under half trace to an unresolved V gene, and the reason for the others is unknown. The sample includes tens of thousands of clones, with roughly 80% observed a single time. Clones ranked in the top ten supply approximately 1.8% of the sample. The source material was PBMCs, sampled from a glioma patient treated with radiotherapy, temozolomide or both. The source of these receptors is a woman aged 35 to 49 with glioma.

The V and J genes are TRBV11-2 and TRBJ2-4; D might be TRBD2 (5 bases). The CDR3 is 15 amino acids. V was shortened by 6 bases and J by 1 base, with 13 bases between the two germline ends. Germline V lookup: CDR1 SGHAT, CDR2 FQNNGV. The CDR3 nucleotides read TGTGCCAGCAGGGGATTACTAGGGGCCAAAAACATTCAGTACTTC. This encodes CASRGLLGAKNIQYF.

The rearrangement joins TRBV7-9 to TRBJ2-2, with a tentative D call TRBD1 (6 bases). Germline-derived CDR1 and CDR2 are SEHNR and FQNEAQ (reference sequence). Trimming pared 4 bases from V and 0 bases from J, leaving 15 bases between. The CDR3 loop spans 17 amino acids. CDR3 nucleotides: TGTGCCAGCAGCTCTATTTCCAGGGGCGCGAACACCGGGGAGCTGTTTTTT. This codes for CASSSISRGANTGELFF.

The chain uses TRBV6-6 and TRBJ2-3, with TRBD2 matching 7 bases. The CDR3 is 14 residues long. Germline CDR1 is MNHNY and CDR2 is SVGAGI (reference sequence). The V and J ends lost 1 base and 9 bases, in that order; junction bases with no gene match: 7. CDR3 protein: CASSYLGGAGTQYF. As DNA, the CDR3 is TGTGCCAGCAGTTACTTGGGAGGGGCGGGGACGCAGTATTTT.

A few counts support this clone. The CDR3 loop is CASSRGHSVGYTF. The CDR3 DNA is TGCGCCAGCAGCCGCGGTCACTCCGTTGGCTACACCTTC. The rearrangement joins TRBV4-3 to TRBJ1-2; D is unclear. Germline CDR1 LGHNA, CDR2 YSLEER. This CDR3 comprises 13 residues. V lost 4 bases and J lost 7, with 13 bases in between.

Comments on this clone: At the DNA level, this CDR3 is encoded by other sequences in the same sample as well. This chain joins TRBV5-1 and TRBJ2-7; D might be TRBD2 (6 bases). There are 14 residues in the CDR3. V shed 2 bases and J shed 0 bases, with 9 bases lying between them. Germline loops: CDR1 SGHRS, CDR2 YFSETQ. The DNA of the CDR3 is TGCGCCAGCAGCTTAGGAGGGAGCTCCTACGAGCAGTACTTC. Its protein product is CASSLGGSSYEQYF.

The genes are TRBV30 and TRBJ1-2; the match to TRBD1 covers 12 bases. This CDR3 comprises 15 residues. J gave up 5 bases and V 4 bases, and 8 bases lay outside the gene matches. The germline CDR1 and CDR2 sequences are GTSNPN and SVGIG (reference sequence). The DNA for the CDR3 is TGTGCCTGGACCGTGGGACAGGGGGCGCGATATGGCTACACCTTC. Protein: CAWTVGQGARYGYTF.

The chain uses TRBV30 and TRBJ2-7; 11 bases align to TRBD2. Unmatched junction bases numbered 12, after V lost 3 bases and J lost 2 bases. From germline, CDR1 is GTSNPN and CDR2 SVGIG (reference sequence). The CDR3 extends over 17 amino acids. The chain's CDR3 is CAWSRPPRLAGTYEQYF. In nucleotides, the CDR3 is TGTGCCTGGAGCCGTCCTCCCAGACTAGCGGGGACCTACGAGCAGTACTTC.

This clone has only one observation. This chain links TRBV20-1 with TRBJ2-1; D unclear. V lost 3 bases and J 6 bases, leaving 6 bases between the germline ends. Per the germline V gene, CDR1 is DFQATT and CDR2 is SNEGSKA (reference sequence). This CDR3 is 11 amino acids long. CDR3 residues: CSASRSNEQFF. The CDR3 coding sequence is TGCAGTGCTAGTAGGTCCAATGAGCAGTTCTTC.

CDR3 loop: CASSLAGQGGSPLHF. The CDR3 coding sequence is TGTGCCAGCAGCTTAGCCGGACAGGGGGGATCACCCCTCCACTTT. The rearrangement joins TRBV7-9 to TRBJ1-6, with TRBD1 matching 10 bases. The CDR3 consists of 15 residues. Germline V gives CDR1 SEHNR, CDR2 FQNEAQ (reference sequence). The V segment lost 0 bases and the J segment 10 bases; nucleotides outside the gene matches: 3.

This sequence joins TRBV7-2 and TRBJ1-2; D not certain. The germline gives CDR1 SGHTA, CDR2 FQGNSA. V was trimmed by 1 base and J by 7 bases, leaving 13 bases between them. The CDR3 contains 14 residues. CDR3 in amino acids: CASSLDDRWGGYTF. CDR3 bases: TGTGCCAGCAGCTTAGACGACCGGTGGGGTGGCTACACCTTC.

This chain connects TRBV27 to TRBJ2-1; TRBD2 is a possible D gene (5 bases). The germline V and J ends were trimmed by 1 base and 3 bases, with 10 bases remaining between them. The germline gives CDR1 MNHEY, CDR2 SMNVEV (reference sequence). The CDR3 runs to 15 residues. In DNA form, the CDR3 reads TGTGCCAGCAGTTTATTCAGCGGCCTCTACAATGAGCAGTTCTTC. As protein: CASSLFSGLYNEQFF.

This clone was detected once. The gene calls are TRBV19 and TRBJ1-2; 7 bases line up with TRBD1. The CDR3 has 14 amino acids. Germline V gene lookup returns CDR1 LNHDA and CDR2 SQIVND (reference sequence). V shed 6 bases and J 5 bases; nucleotides not matched to a gene: 9. The CDR3 reads CASSSTGTRYGYTF. The CDR3 nucleotides read TGTGCCAGTAGCTCGACAGGGACTAGGTATGGCTACACCTTC.

This sequence joins TRBV6-5 and TRBJ2-3, with TRBD1 matching 7 bases. The CDR3 is 13 residues long. Germline V lookup: CDR1 MNHEY, CDR2 SVGAGI. Losses at the gene ends were 7 bases for V and 6 bases for J; bases not matched to a gene: 7. The CDR3 sequence: CASKPTGVDTQYF. As DNA, the CDR3 is TGTGCCAGCAAACCCACAGGGGTCGATACGCAGTATTTT.

This clone was counted only a few times. Written as DNA, the CDR3 is TGCGCCAGCAGCCAGATGGGACAGGGGATAGGGCCCCAGCATTTT. Its translation: CASSQMGQGIGPQHF. The V gene is TRBV4-1, the J gene TRBJ1-5, with TRBD1 matching over 10 bases. The CDR3 has 15 residues. The V gene's germline CDR1 is MGHRA and CDR2 YSYEKL. After removal of 3 bases from V and 9 bases from J, the junction contained 8 bases not matched to a gene.

The DNA for the CDR3 is TGTGCCAGCAGCTACCGGGACGCTGGCTACACCTTC. Protein product: CASSYRDAGYTF. The chain is built from TRBV7-9 and TRBJ1-2; D is perhaps TRBD1 (5 bases). V was clipped by 4 bases and J by 7 bases, with 10 bases between them. The length of the CDR3 is 12 residues. The germline CDR1 and CDR2 sequences are SEHNR and FQNEAQ (reference sequence).

The chain has TRBV9 and TRBJ1-3, with a tentative D call TRBD1 (5 bases). CDR3 size: 16 residues. CDR1 is SGDLS and CDR2 is YYNGEE in the germline V gene. V lost 4 bases and J lost 0, with 14 bases in between. The CDR3 DNA follows: TGTGCCAGCAGCCCGGGGGGGGTTAACTCTGGAAACACCATATATTTT. Translation: CASSPGGVNSGNTIYF.

The table lists this clone with a count of one. CDR3 sequence reads: CASSESAGNTIYF. The CDR3 region has the DNA TGCGCCAGCAGTGAGTCCGCTGGAAACACCATATATTTT. The chain joins TRBV10-1 to TRBJ1-3; no definite D call. Germline V gives CDR1 WNHNN, CDR2 SYGVQD (reference sequence). The CDR3 contains 13 residues. The V gene lost 0 bases and the J gene lost 2 bases, with 2 bases spanning the gap.

The gene calls are TRBV6-1 and TRBJ1-2, with 11 nucleotides matching TRBD1. There are 15 residues in the CDR3. V was clipped by 4 bases and J by 4 bases; unmatched bases: 5. CDR1 MNHNS and CDR2 SASEGT come from the germline V gene. The CDR3 DNA reads TGTGCCAGCAGTGCCGGGACAGGGGGAGCCTATGGCTACACCTTC. It codes for CASSAGTGGAYGYTF.

The chain uses TRBV6-6 and TRBJ1-4; no clear D. CDR1 and CDR2 (germline): MNHNY, SVGAGI (reference sequence). The CDR3 contains 15 residues. Trimming took off 0 bases at V and 5 bases at J, with 10 bases between the two ends. The CDR3 region is CASSYSNRRNEKLFF. CDR3 coding DNA: TGTGCCAGCAGTTACTCGAACAGAAGAAATGAAAAACTGTTTTTT.

This chain joins TRBV25-1 and TRBJ2-5; 12 bases are a match to TRBD2. CDR1 and CDR2 (germline): MGHDK, SYGVNS. Trimming at V came to 5 bases and at J to 5 bases, leaving 3 bases not matched to a gene. This CDR3 region has 14 residues. This chain's CDR3 is CASSPSGGEETQYF. CDR3 sequence (DNA): TGTGCCAGCAGTCCTAGCGGGGGGGAGGAGACCCAGTACTTC.

The V and J genes are TRBV30 and TRBJ2-7; 7 nucleotides align to TRBD1. Germline CDR1 is GTSNPN and CDR2 is SVGIG (reference sequence). After removal of 3 bases from V and 0 bases from J, the junction contained 8 bases not matched to a gene. This CDR3 has 15 amino acids. The CDR3 is CAWSGTVVSSYEQYF. The CDR3 DNA reads as TGTGCCTGGAGCGGGACAGTAGTTTCCTCCTACGAGCAGTACTTC.

This chain uses TRBV6-6 with TRBJ1-5; D not resolved. Per germline, CDR1 MNHNY and CDR2 SVGAGI (reference sequence). Trimming shortened V by 2 bases and J by 3 bases, and 8 bases separated the two germline ends. CDR3 length: 14 residues. The CDR3 region has the DNA TGTGCCAGCAGTTACGGAGGGAACAATCAGCCCCAGCATTTT. It encodes CASSYGGNNQPQHF.